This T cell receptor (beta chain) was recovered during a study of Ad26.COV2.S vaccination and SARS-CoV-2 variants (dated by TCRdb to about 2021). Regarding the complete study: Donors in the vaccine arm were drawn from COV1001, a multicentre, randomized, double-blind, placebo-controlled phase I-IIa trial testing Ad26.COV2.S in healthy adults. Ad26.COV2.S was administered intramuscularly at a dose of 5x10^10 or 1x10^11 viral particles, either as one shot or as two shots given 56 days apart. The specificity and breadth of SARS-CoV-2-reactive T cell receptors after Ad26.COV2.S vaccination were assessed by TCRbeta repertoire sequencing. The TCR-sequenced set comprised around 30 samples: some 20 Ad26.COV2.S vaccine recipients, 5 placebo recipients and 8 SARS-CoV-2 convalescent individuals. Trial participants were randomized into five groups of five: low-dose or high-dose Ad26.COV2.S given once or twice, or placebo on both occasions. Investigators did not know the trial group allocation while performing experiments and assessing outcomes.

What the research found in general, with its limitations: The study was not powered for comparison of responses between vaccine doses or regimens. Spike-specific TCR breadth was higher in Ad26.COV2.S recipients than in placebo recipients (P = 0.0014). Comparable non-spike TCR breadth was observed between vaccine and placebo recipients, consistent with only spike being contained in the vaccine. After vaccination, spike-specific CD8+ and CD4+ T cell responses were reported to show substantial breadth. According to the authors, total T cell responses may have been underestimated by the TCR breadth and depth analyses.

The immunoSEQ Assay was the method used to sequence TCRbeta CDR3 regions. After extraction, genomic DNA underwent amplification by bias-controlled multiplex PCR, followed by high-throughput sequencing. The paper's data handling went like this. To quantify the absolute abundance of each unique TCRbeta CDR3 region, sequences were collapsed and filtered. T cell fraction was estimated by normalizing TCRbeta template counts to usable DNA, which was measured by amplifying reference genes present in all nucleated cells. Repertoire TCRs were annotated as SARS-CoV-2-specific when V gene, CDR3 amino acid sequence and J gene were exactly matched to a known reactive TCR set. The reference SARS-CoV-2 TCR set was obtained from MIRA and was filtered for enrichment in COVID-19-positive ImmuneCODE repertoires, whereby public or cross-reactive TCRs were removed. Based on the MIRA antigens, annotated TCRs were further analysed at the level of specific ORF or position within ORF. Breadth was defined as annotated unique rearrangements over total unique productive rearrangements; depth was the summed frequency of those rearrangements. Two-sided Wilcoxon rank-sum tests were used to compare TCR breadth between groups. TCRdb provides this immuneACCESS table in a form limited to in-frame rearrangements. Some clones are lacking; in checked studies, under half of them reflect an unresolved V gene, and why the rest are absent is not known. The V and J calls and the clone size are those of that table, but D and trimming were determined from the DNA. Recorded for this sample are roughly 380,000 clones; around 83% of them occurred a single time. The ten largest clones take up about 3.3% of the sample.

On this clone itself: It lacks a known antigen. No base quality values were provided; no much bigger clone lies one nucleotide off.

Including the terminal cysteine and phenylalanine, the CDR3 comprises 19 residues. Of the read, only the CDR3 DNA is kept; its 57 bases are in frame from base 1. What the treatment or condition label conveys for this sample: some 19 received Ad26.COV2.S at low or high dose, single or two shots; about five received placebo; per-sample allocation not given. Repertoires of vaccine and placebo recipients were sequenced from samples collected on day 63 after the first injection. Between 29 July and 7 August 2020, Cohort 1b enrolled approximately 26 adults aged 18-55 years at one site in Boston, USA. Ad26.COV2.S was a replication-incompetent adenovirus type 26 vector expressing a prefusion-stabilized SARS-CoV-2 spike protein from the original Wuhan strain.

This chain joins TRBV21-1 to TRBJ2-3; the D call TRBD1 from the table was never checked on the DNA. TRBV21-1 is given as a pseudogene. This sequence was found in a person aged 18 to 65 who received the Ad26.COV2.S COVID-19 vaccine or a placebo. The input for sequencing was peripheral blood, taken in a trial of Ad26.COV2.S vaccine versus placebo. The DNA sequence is TGTGCCAGCAGCAAAGCGCTTATTGGACAGGGGCTTTGCACAGATACGCAGTATTTT. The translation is CASSKALIGQGLCTDTQYF.